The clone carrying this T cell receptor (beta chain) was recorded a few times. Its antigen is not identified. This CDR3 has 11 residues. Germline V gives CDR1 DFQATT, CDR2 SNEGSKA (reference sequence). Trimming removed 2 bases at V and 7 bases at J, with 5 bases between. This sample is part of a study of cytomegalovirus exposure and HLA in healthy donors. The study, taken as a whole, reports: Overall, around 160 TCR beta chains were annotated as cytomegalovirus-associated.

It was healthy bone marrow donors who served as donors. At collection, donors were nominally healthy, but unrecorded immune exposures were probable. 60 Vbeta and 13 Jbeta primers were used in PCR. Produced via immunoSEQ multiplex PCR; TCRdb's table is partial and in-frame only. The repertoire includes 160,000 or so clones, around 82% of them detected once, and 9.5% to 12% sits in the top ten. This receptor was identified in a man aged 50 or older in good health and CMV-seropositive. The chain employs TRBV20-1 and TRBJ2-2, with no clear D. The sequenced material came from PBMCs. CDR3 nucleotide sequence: TGCAGTGCTAGAATACTCGGGGAGCTGTTTTTT. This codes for CSARILGELFF.